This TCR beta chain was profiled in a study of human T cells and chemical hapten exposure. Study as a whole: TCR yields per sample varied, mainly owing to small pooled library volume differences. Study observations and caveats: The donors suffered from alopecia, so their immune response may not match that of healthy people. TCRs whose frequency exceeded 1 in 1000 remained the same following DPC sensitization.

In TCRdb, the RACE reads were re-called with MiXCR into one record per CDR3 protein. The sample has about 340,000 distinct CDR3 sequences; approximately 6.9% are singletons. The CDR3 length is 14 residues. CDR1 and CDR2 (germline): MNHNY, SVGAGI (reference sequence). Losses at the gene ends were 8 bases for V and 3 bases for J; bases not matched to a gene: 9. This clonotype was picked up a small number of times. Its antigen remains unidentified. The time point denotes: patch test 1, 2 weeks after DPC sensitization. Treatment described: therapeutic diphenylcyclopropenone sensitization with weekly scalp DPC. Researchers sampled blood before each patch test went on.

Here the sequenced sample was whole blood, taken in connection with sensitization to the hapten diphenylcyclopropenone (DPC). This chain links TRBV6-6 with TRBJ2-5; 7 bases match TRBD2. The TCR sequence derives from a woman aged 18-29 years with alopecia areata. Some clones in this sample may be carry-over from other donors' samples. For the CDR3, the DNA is TGTGCCAGCGCTCAAAGGGGAGGGGAAGAGACCCAGTACTTC. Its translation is CASAQRGGEETQYF.